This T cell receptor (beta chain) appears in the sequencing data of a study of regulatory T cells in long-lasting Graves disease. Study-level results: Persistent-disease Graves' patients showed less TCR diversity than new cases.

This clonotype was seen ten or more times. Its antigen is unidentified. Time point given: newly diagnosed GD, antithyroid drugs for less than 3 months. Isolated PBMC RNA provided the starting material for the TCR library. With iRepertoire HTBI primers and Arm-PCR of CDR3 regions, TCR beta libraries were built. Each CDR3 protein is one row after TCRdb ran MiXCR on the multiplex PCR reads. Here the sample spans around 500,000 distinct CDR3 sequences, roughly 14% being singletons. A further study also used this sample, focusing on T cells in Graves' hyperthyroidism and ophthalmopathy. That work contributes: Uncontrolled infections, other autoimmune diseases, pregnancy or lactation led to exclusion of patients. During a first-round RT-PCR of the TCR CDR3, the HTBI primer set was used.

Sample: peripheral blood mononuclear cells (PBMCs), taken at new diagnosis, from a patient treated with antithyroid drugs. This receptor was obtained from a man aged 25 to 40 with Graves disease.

The CDR3 DNA sequence: TGTGCCAGCAGCCCCAGAGCGGGAGGGCCATTAGCCAAAAACATTCAGTACTTC. Its protein product is CASSPRAGGPLAKNIQYF. The V and J genes are TRBV7-9 and TRBJ2-4, with TRBD2 identical over 10 bases. Germline values: CDR1 SEHNR, CDR2 FQNEAQ (reference sequence). The CDR3 extends over 18 amino acids. J lost 0 bases, V lost 5 bases, and 10 bases had no gene match.